Each of the 11 T cell receptor beta chains below was sequenced from the same sample in a study of blood T cell repertoires in COVID-19. Here immunoSEQ multiplex PCR was the method, and the copy in TCRdb shows in-frame clones only, minus some. The profile shows about 150,000 clones, roughly 88% of them singletons. Input material: peripheral blood. These TCRs come from a woman aged 50 to 65 with acute or convalescent COVID-19.

This clone was found once. The chain employs TRBV5-1 and TRBJ2-1; 11 nucleotides agree with TRBD2. This CDR3 region has 15 residues. From germline, CDR1 is SGHRS and CDR2 YFSETQ. Germline trimming cut 4 bases from V and 8 bases from J; bases unmatched to any gene: 8. In DNA form, the CDR3 reads TGCGCCAGCAGCGTAGCGGGAGGGCCAGGTGATGAGCAGTTCTTC. Amino acid sequence: CASSVAGGPGDEQFF.

The chain links TRBV6-2 or TRBV6-3 to TRBJ2-5, with 11 bases matching TRBD2. This CDR3 has 18 amino acids. Germline V gene sequence: CDR1 MNHEY, CDR2 SVGEGT. Trimming cost V 0 bases and J 4 bases; bases outside gene matches: 10. The CDR3 loop reads CASSYSSGGASLIETQYF. The CDR3, as DNA: TGTGCCAGCAGTTACTCTAGCGGGGGGGCCTCCCTTATAGAGACCCAGTACTTC.

The V gene is TRBV3-1 (or the pseudogene TRBV3-2), the J gene TRBJ2-1; D remains ambiguous. The V and J ends lost 4 bases and 9 bases respectively, with 10 bases between them. From germline, CDR1 is LGHDT and CDR2 YNNKEL (reference sequence). CDR3 length: 12 amino acids. CDR3 sequence (DNA): TGTGCCAGCAGCCGAGCTTGGGCTGAGCAGTTCTTC. It specifies CASSRAWAEQFF.

The chain combines TRBV3-1 (or the pseudogene TRBV3-2) with TRBJ2-1; 7 bases are a match to TRBD2. CDR1 and CDR2 from the germline V gene are LGHDT and YNNKEL (reference sequence). This CDR3 spans 15 amino acids. Trimming at V came to 3 bases and at J to 8 bases, leaving 10 bases not matched to a gene. The CDR3 bases are TGTGCCAGCAGCCATGGAAGCGGGAACCGGGATGAGCAGTTCTTC. Translation gives CASSHGSGNRDEQFF.

The chain has TRBV4-2 and TRBJ1-2; D might be TRBD1 (5 bases). V was shortened by 6 bases and J by 4 bases, with 9 bases between the two germline ends. Germline V gene data show CDR1 as LGHNA and CDR2 as YNFKEQ. CDR3 size: 12 residues. The CDR3 reads CASSRGFYGYTF. The CDR3 nucleotides read TGTGCCAGCAGTAGGGGTTTCTATGGCTACACCTTC.

The gene calls are TRBV29-1 and TRBJ1-1; D call uncertain. The CDR3 covers 11 residues. Germline CDR1 is SQVTM and CDR2 is ANQGSEA. The ends were cut back, 7 bases at V and 6 bases at J, with 12 bases in the middle. CDR3 coding DNA: TGCAGCGCTGGAGGGATCGCTGAAGCTTTCTTT. Protein product: CSAGGIAEAFF.

V and J are TRBV18 and TRBJ1-1; weak D call: TRBD1 (6 bases). Per the germline V gene, CDR1 is KGHSH and CDR2 is LQKENI. This CDR3 comprises 16 residues. V lost 8 bases and J 0 bases, leaving 19 bases between the germline ends. This CDR3 reads CASLIDRTFMNTEAFF. DNA of the CDR3: TGTGCCAGCCTTATCGACAGGACCTTCATGAACACTGAAGCTTTCTTT. The full variable domain, with the rest looked up from reference TRBV18 and TRBJ1-1, is NAGVMQNPRHLVRRRGQEARLRCSPMKGHSHVYWYRQLPEEGLKFMVYLQKENIIDESGMPKERFSAEFPKEGPSILRIQQVVRGDSAAYFCASLIDRTFMNTEAFFGQGTRLTVV.

As to this clone: This sample also contains other DNA sequences that code for the same CDR3. The genes are TRBV18 and TRBJ2-3; no clear D. Germline V gene lookup returns CDR1 KGHSH and CDR2 LQKENI. The CDR3 covers 13 residues. The V and J ends lost 4 bases and 1 base respectively, with 6 bases between them. The CDR3 sequence: CASSLGGTDTQYF. CDR3 nucleotide sequence: TGTGCCAGCTCACTGGGCGGCACAGATACGCAGTATTTT.

This clone was seen more than once but under ten times. V usage is TRBV3-1 (or the pseudogene TRBV3-2) and J usage is TRBJ2-7; TRBD2 is a possible D gene (5 bases). CDR1 is LGHDT, CDR2 YNNKEL, per germline (reference sequence). The CDR3 contains 11 residues. V lost 2 bases to trimming and J lost 10 bases, with 9 bases between them. CDR3 residues: CASSQSAGQYF. In DNA, the CDR3 is TGTGCCAGCAGCCAATCGGCGGGTCAGTACTTC.

The chain joins TRBV12-5 to TRBJ1-1, with 10 bases that match TRBD1. With 5 bases clipped from V and 3 bases from J, the junction kept 6 bases outside the gene matches. From germline, CDR1 is LGHNT and CDR2 FRNRAP. CDR3 size: 15 residues. CDR3 protein: CASGPRQGAYTEAFF. The CDR3 nucleotides read TGTGCTAGTGGTCCTCGACAGGGGGCTTACACTGAAGCTTTCTTT.

The chain combines TRBV18 with TRBJ1-1; D not certain. V dropped 1 base and J dropped 0 bases, with 12 bases sitting between them. CDR1 is KGHSH and CDR2 is LQKENI in the germline V gene. The CDR3 spans 16 residues. This CDR3 reads CASSPQEGFMNTEAFF. For the CDR3, the DNA is TGTGCCAGCTCACCACAGGAGGGATTCATGAACACTGAAGCTTTCTTT.